A single sample gave rise to the 22 T cell receptor beta chains below, sequenced in a study of response to subunit inactivated influenza vaccine. MiXCR, run by TCRdb on the RT-PCR reads, gives a single entry per CDR3 protein. The table shows roughly 670,000 distinct CDR3 sequences, with 13% to 15% occurring only once. The sequences come from PBMCs from blood, collected approximately 15 days before vaccination. Receptors originate from a man aged 50-60 years who received an inactivated influenza vaccine.

This clonotype came up many times. V usage is TRBV7-2 and J usage is TRBJ2-3; the match to TRBD2 covers 13 bases. Unmatched junction bases numbered 4, after V lost 4 bases and J lost 6 bases. Germline CDR1 is SGHTA and CDR2 is FQGNSA. CDR3 size: 15 residues. The CDR3 loop is CASSSGLAGVDTQYF. CDR3 bases: TGTGCCAGCAGCTCCGGACTAGCGGGAGTGGATACGCAGTATTTT.

This clonotype was detected a few times. The chain has TRBV7-9 and TRBJ1-2, with unresolved D. Germline lookup yields CDR1 SEHNR and CDR2 FQNEAQ (reference sequence). The CDR3 runs to 15 residues. Between the trimmed V and J ends, which lost 1 base and 5 bases, there was a span of 14 bases. The CDR3 DNA reads as TGTGCCAGCAGCTTAGTATCGGACGGGCGATATGGCTACACCTTC. Amino acid sequence: CASSLVSDGRYGYTF.

V and J are TRBV11-1 and TRBJ1-3, with 8 nucleotides matching TRBD1. V gave up 4 bases and J gave up 0 bases; unmatched junction bases: 11. Germline V gene lookup returns CDR1 SGHAT and CDR2 FQDESV (reference sequence). CDR3 length: 18 residues. The CDR3: CASSSGQGRAYSGNTIYF. Written as DNA, the CDR3 is TGTGCCAGCAGCTCTGGACAGGGCAGGGCATACTCTGGAAACACCATATATTTT.

This clonotype was counted a few times. The chain uses TRBV11-2 and TRBJ2-1; unclear D gene. V shed 1 base and J shed 0 bases, with 13 bases lying between them. Germline CDR1 is SGHAT and CDR2 is FQNNGV. This CDR3 has 17 amino acids. DNA for the CDR3: TGTGCCAGCAGCTTAGGGGTGACTTACAGCTCCTACAATGAGCAGTTCTTC. This sequence encodes CASSLGVTYSSYNEQFF.

This clonotype has just a few counts. V gene TRBV12-3 or TRBV12-4 combines with J gene TRBJ1-5; D unclear. Trimming stripped 7 bases from V and 3 bases from J, with 7 bases between. This CDR3 is built from 12 residues. CDR3 sequence reads: CASTLNNQPQHF. CDR3 DNA: TGTGCCAGCACCCTTAACAATCAGCCCCAGCATTTT.

This clonotype has more than one count but fewer than ten. The genes are TRBV4-1 and TRBJ1-2; no firm D call. CDR3 length: 14 residues. CDR1 and CDR2 from the germline V gene are MGHRA and YSYEKL. The V end was cut by 1 base, the J end by 4 bases, with 10 bases between. CDR3 DNA sequence: TGCGCCAGCAGCCAAGTTGGGCGGATCTATGGCTACACCTTC. Translation: CASSQVGRIYGYTF.

The V gene is TRBV7-9, the J gene TRBJ2-7; 7 nucleotides agree with TRBD1. CDR1 SEHNR and CDR2 FQNEAQ come from the germline V gene (reference sequence). CDR3 length: 14 residues. The V gene end was trimmed by 1 base and the J gene end by 9 bases; junction bases not matched to a gene: 9. CDR3 sequence reads: CASSLGDRLRGQYF. The CDR3 DNA reads as TGTGCCAGCAGCTTAGGGGACAGACTACGCGGGCAGTACTTC.

This clonotype occurred many times. The rearrangement uses TRBV29-1 and TRBJ2-3, with D tentatively TRBD2 (5 bases). Trimming cost V 8 bases and J 3 bases, with 21 bases left between them. Germline values: CDR1 SQVTM, CDR2 ANQGSEA. The length of the CDR3 is 15 residues. The CDR3 DNA reads TGCAGCATCCGTCTGGCGAGCGCGGGTACAGATACGCAGTATTTT. It is translated as CSIRLASAGTDTQYF.

Details on this clonotype: A much larger clone is a single base away; this may be a read error. This chain links TRBV6-1 with TRBJ2-7; 7 bases map to TRBD1. The CDR3 contains 14 residues. Germline CDR1 and CDR2: MNHNS and SASEGT. V shed 9 bases, J shed 3 bases, and the junction held 11 bases outside the gene matches. DNA for the CDR3: TGTGCCAGAAGCGACGACAGGGTATTCTACGAGCAGTACTTC. Its protein product is CARSDDRVFYEQYF.

This clonotype was detected only a few times. The chain is built from TRBV7-2 and TRBJ2-1; 11 bases match TRBD2. Germline trimming cut 5 bases from V and 7 bases from J; bases unmatched to any gene: 10. The CDR3 spans 16 residues. Germline V gene sequence: CDR1 SGHTA, CDR2 FQGNSA. The CDR3 loop reads CASSAVRLAGTNEQFF. DNA for the CDR3: TGTGCCAGCAGCGCAGTAAGACTAGCGGGAACGAATGAGCAGTTCTTC. The full variable domain, with the rest looked up from reference TRBV7-2 and TRBJ2-1, is GAGVSQSPSNKVTEKGKDVELRCDPISGHTALYWYRQSLGQGLEFLIYFQGNSAPDKSGLPSDRFSAERTGGSVSTLTIQRTQQEDSAVYLCASSAVRLAGTNEQFFGPGTRLTVL.

This clonotype was seen a few times. The chain has TRBV7-6 and TRBJ2-7; 9 bases match TRBD1. The CDR3 extends over 16 amino acids. Germline V CDR1 and CDR2: SGHVS, FNYEAQ. The V and J ends lost 1 base and 0 bases, in that order; junction bases with no gene match: 4. The CDR3 nucleotides are TGTGCCAGCAGCTTAGGGGGACAGGGAACCTCCTACGAGCAGTACTTC. Translating it yields CASSLGGQGTSYEQYF.

With regard to this clonotype: One end of the junction fails to match germline, which may point to a read error. The CDR3 DNA sequence: TGCGCCAGCAGCCAAGGACGGGGAAGCTCCTACGAGCAGTGCTTC. Its protein product is CASSQGRGSSYEQCF. The chain employs TRBV4-1 and TRBJ2-7; the D gene is possibly TRBD2 (5 bases). The CDR3 runs to 15 residues. Per the germline V gene, CDR1 is MGHRA and CDR2 is YSYEKL.

This chain uses TRBV5-1 with TRBJ2-5, with 14 positions matching TRBD2. The CDR3 runs 16 residues. The V gene end was trimmed by 3 bases and the J gene end by 4 bases; junction bases not matched to a gene: 5. CDR1 is SGHRS, CDR2 YFSETQ, per germline. The DNA of the CDR3 is TGCGCCAGCAGCTCCGGAGGGACTAGCGGGGGAGAGACCCAGTACTTC. Amino acids: CASSSGGTSGGETQYF.

In this sample, this clonotype turned up many times. CDR3 residues: CASRGPDRAQETQYF. CDR3 coding DNA: TGTGCCAGCAGAGGACCGGACAGGGCGCAAGAGACCCAGTACTTC. V gene TRBV6-2 or TRBV6-3 combines with J gene TRBJ2-5; 8 bases agree with TRBD1. V was pared by 6 bases and J by 2 bases, with 8 bases of the junction left unmatched. Per the germline V gene, CDR1 is MNHEY and CDR2 is SVGEGT. The CDR3 has 15 amino acids.

This clonotype was seen just once. This chain links TRBV7-9 with TRBJ2-3; TRBD2 matches 12 bases. J gave up 3 bases and V 11 bases, and 6 bases lay outside the gene matches. This CDR3 contains 14 residues. Germline lookup yields CDR1 SEHNR and CDR2 FQNEAQ (reference sequence). The CDR3, as DNA: TGTGCCGGCTGGACTAGCGGGACAACAGATACGCAGTATTTT. This translates into CAGWTSGTTDTQYF.

The CDR3 region is CSVLTGVGNQPQHF. For the CDR3, the DNA is TGCAGCGTCCTAACAGGGGTCGGAAATCAGCCCCAGCATTTT. The chain couples TRBV29-1 to TRBJ1-5; 7 positions agree with TRBD1. V was clipped by 6 bases and J by 4 bases; unmatched bases: 9. The V gene's germline CDR1 is SQVTM and CDR2 ANQGSEA. The CDR3 covers 14 residues.

This clonotype was observed a handful of times. The CDR3 DNA is TGTGCCAGCAGTTTCGGTTTCCTAGGGGCGGCCGGGGAGCTGTTTTTT. Its protein is CASSFGFLGAAGELFF. This chain connects TRBV27 to TRBJ2-2, with D maybe TRBD1 (5 bases). V lost 3 bases, J lost 6 bases, and 17 bases lay in between. Germline lookup yields CDR1 MNHEY and CDR2 SMNVEV (reference sequence). CDR3 length equals 16 residues.

This clonotype was found many times. CDR3 DNA sequence: TGTGCCAGGAAAAAGGTCAAGGAGGGCTACAATGAGCAGTTCTTC. As protein: CARKKVKEGYNEQFF. The chain links TRBV19 to TRBJ2-1; the D gene is possibly TRBD2 (6 bases). Germline CDR1 is LNHDA and CDR2 is SQIVND (reference sequence). The ends were cut back, 9 bases at V and 3 bases at J, with 18 bases in the middle. The CDR3 sequence is 15 residues long.

This clonotype has more than one count but fewer than ten. The chain joins TRBV2 to TRBJ2-7; perhaps TRBD1 as D (6 bases). The CDR3 is 13 amino acids. Trimming stripped 2 bases from V and 5 bases from J, with 10 bases between. The germline V gene encodes CDR1 SNHLY and CDR2 FYNNEI. The CDR3 region has the DNA TGTGCCAGCAGTGAATCTACAGGGAACGAGCAGTACTTC. This encodes CASSESTGNEQYF. The full variable domain, completed using reference TRBV2 and TRBJ2-7, is EPEVTQTPSHQVTQMGQEVILRCVPISNHLYFYWYRQILGQKVEFLVSFYNNEISEKSEIFDDQFSVERPDGSNFTLKIRSTKLEDSAMYFCASSESTGNEQYFGPGTRLTVT.

This clonotype was seen only a few times. V gene TRBV10-2 combines with J gene TRBJ2-1; D is possibly TRBD2 (6 bases). The CDR3 extends over 13 amino acids. Germline V gene lookup returns CDR1 WSHSY and CDR2 SAAADI. V shed 6 bases and J shed 5 bases, with 11 bases lying between them. CDR3 nucleotide sequence: TGCGCCAGCAGGGGGGACTGGAACAATGAGCAGTTCTTC. Its translation: CASRGDWNNEQFF.

The CDR3 here is CASSLSSVSATEAFF. DNA for the CDR3: TGTGCCAGCAGTTTATCGAGCGTCAGTGCCACTGAAGCTTTCTTT. This chain joins TRBV27 and TRBJ1-1; unclear D gene. Germline CDR1 MNHEY, CDR2 SMNVEV (reference sequence). This CDR3 is 15 amino acids long. Trimming removed 0 bases at V and 4 bases at J, with 12 bases between.

This clonotype occurred a few times. The chain combines TRBV12-3 or TRBV12-4 with TRBJ2-7; perhaps D is TRBD1 or TRBD2 (5 bases each). V gave up 3 bases and J gave up 5 bases, with 11 bases separating them. The CDR3 is made up of 13 amino acids. The CDR3 DNA sequence: TGTGCCAGCAGTTTGGTCAGGGACCACGAGCAGTACTTC. This gives the protein CASSLVRDHEQYF.